These 8 T cell receptor beta chains were all obtained from the same sample, sequenced in a study of T-cell memory formation after mild COVID-19 (dated by TCRdb to about 2021). Library preparation employed 5' RACE. Sequenced on an Illumina NovaSeq 6000. In-frame beta chains were kept once TCRdb had trimmed the public reads at Q25 with fastp and called clones with MiXCR. Rows with one shared CDR3 protein collapse into an entry with the most common genes and DNA. Here the sample has hundreds of thousands of distinct CDR3 sequences; around a sixth occur a single time. The ten biggest clones cover 10% to 15% of the sample. Sequenced: PBMCs or a T cell subset sorted from them (not recorded which). All receptors derive from an adult woman who had mild COVID-19 (a few samples of this study predate the infection). The sample titles of this study are shuffled in the database, so cell type and time point are left out; the donor was told from shared clones.

This sequence joins TRBV13 and TRBJ1-4; D not certain. The germline CDR1 and CDR2 sequences are PRHDT and FYEKMQ (reference sequence). Trimming stripped 5 bases from V and 2 bases from J, with 15 bases between. The CDR3 has 16 amino acids. Here the CDR3 DNA reads TGTGCCAGCAGCATTACCCTCGGCGGTACTAATGAAAAACTGTTTTTT. It is translated as CASSITLGGTNEKLFF.

Only a few counts were recorded for this clonotype. This chain joins TRBV29-1 and TRBJ2-5; D might be TRBD1 (5 bases). V was clipped by 3 bases and J by 1 base, with 9 bases between them. The CDR3 covers 13 residues. From germline, CDR1 is SQVTM and CDR2 ANQGSEA. CDR3 loop: CSVDMTVQETQYF. Written as DNA, the CDR3 is TGCAGCGTTGACATGACAGTCCAAGAGACCCAGTACTTC.

This clonotype was seen a handful of times. This chain uses TRBV12-3 or TRBV12-4 with TRBJ2-7; TRBD2 matches 8 bases. The CDR3 length is 14 residues. V lost 8 bases to trimming and J lost 3 bases; unmatched junction nucleotides: 9. The CDR3 bases are TGTGCCAGCGGAACCGGGACTAGTGGCTACGAGCAGTACTTC. This gives the protein CASGTGTSGYEQYF.

This clonotype was seen ten or more times. The J gene is TRBJ1-1, the V gene TRBV6-5, with D unresolved. Trimming removed 4 bases at V and 11 bases at J, with 14 bases between. The CDR3 sequence is 12 residues long. In germline, CDR1 is MNHEY, CDR2 SVGAGI. CDR3 nucleotide sequence: TGTGCCAGCAGTTCCCCCCCCTCTGTTGCTTTCTTT. Residues: CASSSPPSVAFF.

V usage is TRBV14 and J usage is TRBJ1-4; D remains ambiguous. The CDR3 consists of 13 residues. Germline CDR1 is SGHDN and CDR2 is FVKESK. Trimming left V 6 bases short and J 3 bases short, with 8 bases between. In nucleotides, the CDR3 is TGTGCCAGCAGACGAGGCCCTAATGAAAAACTGTTTTTT. Its protein product is CASRRGPNEKLFF.

A few counts support this clonotype. The rearrangement links TRBV7-9 to TRBJ2-2; 8 nucleotides line up with TRBD1. The CDR3 runs 16 residues. The germline gives CDR1 SEHNR, CDR2 FQNEAQ (reference sequence). V dropped 1 base and J dropped 5; count of bases not matched to a gene: 6. This CDR3 is CASSLGQGFWTGELFF. The CDR3 bases are TGTGCCAGCAGCTTAGGACAGGGGTTCTGGACCGGGGAGCTGTTTTTT.

The V gene is TRBV6-1, the J gene TRBJ1-2; D not certain. CDR3 length equals 14 residues. Germline V gene lookup returns CDR1 MNHNS and CDR2 SASEGT. V was trimmed by 6 bases and J by 4 bases, leaving 15 bases between them. CDR3 coding DNA: TGTGCCAGCAGATCCTCCGGACGGAGCTATGGCTACACCTTC. The encoded protein is CASRSSGRSYGYTF.

The V and J genes are TRBV12-3 or TRBV12-4 and TRBJ1-5; D unresolved. With 6 bases removed from V and 6 bases from J, the gap between germline ends came to 15 bases. CDR3 length equals 14 residues. CDR3 sequence reads: CASSLRPTSQPQHF. CDR3 sequence (DNA): TGTGCCAGCAGCTTACGGCCTACAAGTCAGCCCCAGCATTTT.